The 25 T cell receptor beta chains below all came from one sample that was sequenced in a study of shared clonotypes between healthy human individuals. Repertoires were generated with immunoSEQ multiplex PCR, while TCRdb's copy carries only in-frame clones and drops some. The sample consists of about 2,500,000 clones, over 85% of them appearing once. The sample was naive CD4+ T cells sorted from blood. Sample subset: CD45RA+ positively selected. The receptors were sampled from a man aged 18 to 30 in good health.

The chain links TRBV7-3 to TRBJ2-7; the D call may be TRBD1 or TRBD2 (5 bases each). Germline assignment: CDR1 SGHTA and CDR2 FQGTGA. Deletions cut 0 bases from V and 2 bases from J, with 14 bases between. This CDR3 has 16 residues. CDR3 nucleotide sequence: TGTGCCAGCAGCTTAACTTCAACCGGGACCACCTACGAGCAGTACTTC. It specifies CASSLTSTGTTYEQYF.

This chain connects TRBV5-1 to TRBJ1-5; no reliable D call. The germline V and J ends were trimmed by 1 base and 12 bases, with 11 bases remaining between them. Germline CDR1 is SGHRS and CDR2 is YFSETQ. The CDR3 is 12 residues long. The CDR3 DNA sequence: TGCGCCAGCAGCTTGAGACGGGAGGGCCAGCATTTT. It yields the protein CASSLRREGQHF.

This clone was found once. The V call is TRBV7-2, the J call TRBJ2-3, with D perhaps being TRBD1 or TRBD2 (5 bases each). This CDR3 region has 14 residues. The V gene lost 1 base and the J gene lost 4 bases, with 9 bases spanning the gap. CDR1 and CDR2 (germline): SGHTA, FQGNSA. DNA of the CDR3: TGTGCCAGCAGCTTAGGGGGGTTCTCAGATACGCAGTATTTT. Its protein product is CASSLGGFSDTQYF. Filled out from reference TRBV7-2 and TRBJ2-3, the complete variable domain reads GAGVSQSPSNKVTEKGKDVELRCDPISGHTALYWYRQSLGQGLEFLIYFQGNSAPDKSGLPSDRFSAERTGGSVSTLTIQRTQQEDSAVYLCASSLGGFSDTQYFGPGTRLTVL.

The chain links TRBV18 to TRBJ2-5; unclear D gene. V lost 1 base and J 1 base, leaving 10 bases between the germline ends. The germline CDR1 and CDR2 sequences are KGHSH and LQKENI. The CDR3 extends over 15 amino acids. CDR3 residues: CASSPQLSSQETQYF. CDR3 DNA: TGTGCCAGCTCACCACAGCTAAGTTCCCAAGAGACCCAGTACTTC.

The gene calls are TRBV27 and TRBJ1-6, with 9 bases fitting TRBD1. V shed 5 bases and J 10 bases; nucleotides not matched to a gene: 0. This CDR3 has 12 amino acids. CDR1 is MNHEY, CDR2 SMNVEV, per germline (reference sequence). The CDR3 DNA sequence: TGTGCCAGCAGTACAGGGGGCTCACCCCTCCACTTT. It is translated as CASSTGGSPLHF.

Comments on this clone: The sample holds other DNA sequences that translate to the same CDR3. This chain links TRBV19 with TRBJ2-3; the D gene is possibly TRBD2 (5 bases). The germline gives CDR1 LNHDA, CDR2 SQIVND (reference sequence). V lost 7 bases and J 0 bases, leaving 8 bases between the germline ends. The CDR3 is 13 residues long. The CDR3 reads CASNRGSTDTQYF. The CDR3 DNA reads TGTGCCAGTAACCGGGGTAGCACAGATACGCAGTATTTT.

V and J are TRBV6-6 and TRBJ2-5; possible D gene TRBD2, 5 bases. The CDR3 sequence is 11 residues long. Per germline, CDR1 MNHNY and CDR2 SVGAGI (reference sequence). V dropped 8 bases and J dropped 5 bases, with 9 bases sitting between them. The CDR3, as DNA: TGTGCCAGCGGAACGGGGGAGACCCAGTACTTC. Its translation: CASGTGETQYF.

This chain joins TRBV12-2 and TRBJ2-5; TRBD2 was called by the table and not checked on the DNA. TRBV12-2 constitutes a pseudogene. The CDR3 is made up of 18 amino acids. The CDR3 here is CASRQPSEPGGCDETQYF. DNA of the CDR3: TGTGCAAGTCGCCAACCCTCCGAACCGGGGGGATGCGATGAGACCCAGTACTTC.

CDR3: CASSEGQSSYNEQFF. The CDR3 DNA is TGCGCCAGCAGTGAGGGACAGAGCTCCTACAATGAGCAGTTCTTC. The chain has TRBV5-1 and TRBJ2-1, with TRBD1 matching 7 bases. Trimming at V came to 5 bases and at J to 0 bases, leaving 5 bases not matched to a gene. The CDR3 contains 15 residues. CDR1 SGHRS and CDR2 YFSETQ come from the germline V gene. The entire variable domain, with the rest obtained from reference TRBV5-1 and TRBJ2-1, is as follows: KAGVTQTPRYLIKTRGQQVTLSCSPISGHRSVSWYQQTPGQGLQFLFEYFSETQRNKGNFPGRFSGRQFSNSRSEMNVSTLELGDSALYLCASSEGQSSYNEQFFGPGTRLTVL.

The chain employs TRBV20-1 and TRBJ1-1; D possibly corresponds to TRBD1 (6 bases). This CDR3 is 11 amino acids long. In germline, CDR1 is DFQATT, CDR2 SNEGSKA (reference sequence). The ends were cut back, 5 bases at V and 7 bases at J, with 11 bases in the middle. The CDR3 loop is CSAHKGDEAFF. The DNA for the CDR3 is TGCAGTGCTCACAAGGGGGATGAAGCTTTCTTT.

This clone appeared once. Other DNA sequences in this specimen translate into the identical CDR3. This chain joins TRBV6-5 and TRBJ1-2, with D unclear. The length of the CDR3 is 13 residues. Trimming took off 2 bases at V and 5 bases at J, with 9 bases between the two ends. Germline CDR1 reads MNHEY; CDR2 reads SVGAGI. The CDR3 DNA reads as TGTGCCAGCAGTTACGGGAAAGGGTATGGCTACACCTTC. It encodes CASSYGKGYGYTF.

This chain uses TRBV5-1 with TRBJ2-3, with TRBD2 identical over 13 bases. Per the germline V gene, CDR1 is SGHRS and CDR2 is YFSETQ. V gave up 2 bases and J gave up 14 bases; unmatched junction bases: 8. The CDR3 covers 14 residues. The CDR3 is CASSFGTSGAGGYF. The DNA for the CDR3 is TGCGCCAGCAGCTTCGGGACTAGCGGGGCCGGGGGGTATTTT. The complete variable domain, with remaining parts taken from reference TRBV5-1 and TRBJ2-3, reads KAGVTQTPRYLIKTRGQQVTLSCSPISGHRSVSWYQQTPGQGLQFLFEYFSETQRNKGNFPGRFSGRQFSNSRSEMNVSTLELGDSALYLCASSFGTSGAGGYFGPGTRLTVL.

The J gene is TRBJ2-2, the V gene TRBV6-1; no definite D call. The CDR3 contains 14 residues. Trimming removed 6 bases from V and 6 bases from J, with 14 bases in between. CDR1 is MNHNS, CDR2 SASEGT, per germline. The DNA of the CDR3 is TGTGCCAGCAGAACCATGAACTTACCCGGGGAGCTGTTTTTT. It is translated as CASRTMNLPGELFF.

This rearrangement joins TRBV7-9 to TRBJ2-5; TRBD2 is a possible D gene (7 bases). This CDR3 spans 16 amino acids. The V and J ends lost 5 bases and 3 bases respectively, with 19 bases between them. Germline values: CDR1 SEHNR, CDR2 FQNEAQ (reference sequence). Here the CDR3 reads CASSPLVGGGKETQYF. The DNA for the CDR3 is TGTGCCAGCAGCCCCCTAGTAGGGGGGGGAAAAGAGACCCAGTACTTC.

J is TRBJ2-1 and V is TRBV9; TRBD2 matches 10 bases. Germline CDR1 is SGDLS and CDR2 is YYNGEE. Germline trimming cut 0 bases from V and 6 bases from J; bases unmatched to any gene: 6. This CDR3 is 16 amino acids long. CDR3 nucleotides: TGTGCCAGCAGCGTAGGAGGAGCGGGGGGGATCAATGAGCAGTTCTTC. Amino acids: CASSVGGAGGINEQFF.

This chain links TRBV19 with TRBJ1-1; no firm D call. Germline CDR1 and CDR2: LNHDA and SQIVND (reference sequence). Trimming left V 7 bases short and J 4 bases short, with 13 bases between. The CDR3 has 13 residues. The CDR3 spells CASTPGVGTEAFF. The DNA of the CDR3 is TGTGCCAGTACCCCCGGGGTCGGCACTGAAGCTTTCTTT.

CDR3: CASSYRTSGRGEQYF. In nucleotides, the CDR3 is TGTGCCAGCAGTTACCGGACTAGCGGGAGGGGCGAGCAGTACTTC. This chain links TRBV6-6 with TRBJ2-7; TRBD2 matches at 15 bases. The CDR3 contains 15 residues. Per germline, CDR1 MNHNY and CDR2 SVGAGI (reference sequence). J was trimmed by 6 bases and V by 2 bases; bases with no gene match: 2.

The chain uses TRBV27 and TRBJ1-5; possible D gene TRBD1, 6 bases. Trimming stripped 6 bases from V and 6 bases from J, with 15 bases between. The CDR3 totals 14 residues. The germline CDR1 and CDR2 sequences are MNHEY and SMNVEV (reference sequence). The CDR3 spells CASSLTQGGQPQHF. The CDR3 nucleotides are TGTGCCAGCAGCCTAACACAGGGAGGTCAGCCCCAGCATTTT.

The CDR3 loop reads CASSPRGVFEPQHF. CDR3 nucleotides: TGTGCCAGCAGTCCCCGGGGGGTATTTGAGCCCCAGCATTTT. This sequence joins TRBV6-5 and TRBJ1-5; D possibly corresponds to TRBD1 (5 bases). The V end was cut by 5 bases, the J end by 8 bases, with 16 bases between. Germline V gene data show CDR1 as MNHEY and CDR2 as SVGAGI. The CDR3 contains 14 residues.

V gene TRBV19 combines with J gene TRBJ2-1, with 9 bases identical to TRBD2. CDR1 is LNHDA, CDR2 SQIVND, per germline (reference sequence). This CDR3 region has 17 residues. V lost 3 bases and J lost 4; bases outside the gene matches: 10. CDR3 DNA: TGTGCCAGTAGTATTCCCCTAAGTGCGGGGGGGTACAATGAGCAGTTCTTC. Its protein product is CASSIPLSAGGYNEQFF.

The chain joins TRBV12-5 to TRBJ2-3, with D tentatively TRBD1 or TRBD2 (5 bases each). From germline, CDR1 is LGHNT and CDR2 FRNRAP. V was trimmed by 1 base and J by 6 bases, leaving 23 bases between them. The CDR3 has 18 amino acids. This CDR3 reads CASGLAYPGTLWSDTQYF. The CDR3 DNA is TGTGCTAGTGGTTTGGCTTACCCCGGGACGCTCTGGTCGGATACGCAGTATTTT.

Regarding this clone: The junction departs from the called germline gene at one end, perhaps through a read error. Other DNA sequences in the sample encode the same CDR3. Written as DNA, the CDR3 is TGTGCCAGCACGACAGGGGGATATGGCTACACTTTC. It yields the protein CASTTGGYGYTF. This chain uses TRBV6-6 with TRBJ1-2; 9 nucleotides agree with TRBD1. The CDR3 extends over 12 amino acids. The germline V gene has CDR1 MNHNY and CDR2 SVGAGI (reference sequence).

This clone was seen just once. The sample holds other DNA sequences that translate to the same CDR3. The V and J genes are TRBV10-1 and TRBJ2-3; TRBD1 or TRBD2 may be the D gene (6 bases each). The V gene's germline CDR1 is WNHNN and CDR2 SYGVQD (reference sequence). CDR3 length: 15 amino acids. The ends were cut back, 8 bases at V and 3 bases at J, with 18 bases in the middle. The chain's CDR3 is CASASGGLGTDTQYF. The CDR3 nucleotides are TGCGCCAGCGCCTCCGGGGGCCTCGGAACAGATACGCAGTATTTT.

This chain's CDR3 is CASTEQGLNTEAFF. CDR3 bases: TGCGCCAGCACCGAGCAGGGTTTGAACACTGAAGCTTTCTTT. V and J are TRBV10-2 and TRBJ1-1, with D possibly being TRBD1 (5 bases). This CDR3 is built from 14 residues. Trimming shortened V by 7 bases and J by 0 bases, and 12 bases separated the two germline ends. Germline V lookup: CDR1 WSHSY, CDR2 SAAADI.

V usage is TRBV7-2 and J usage is TRBJ2-5; a possible D gene is TRBD1 (6 bases). Germline V gene data show CDR1 as SGHTA and CDR2 as FQGNSA. This CDR3 region has 17 residues. The V and J ends lost 5 bases and 4 bases respectively, with 23 bases between them. CDR3 loop: CASSAGAQREGGETQYF. CDR3 sequence (DNA): TGTGCCAGCAGCGCAGGGGCCCAGCGAGAGGGCGGAGAGACCCAGTACTTC.